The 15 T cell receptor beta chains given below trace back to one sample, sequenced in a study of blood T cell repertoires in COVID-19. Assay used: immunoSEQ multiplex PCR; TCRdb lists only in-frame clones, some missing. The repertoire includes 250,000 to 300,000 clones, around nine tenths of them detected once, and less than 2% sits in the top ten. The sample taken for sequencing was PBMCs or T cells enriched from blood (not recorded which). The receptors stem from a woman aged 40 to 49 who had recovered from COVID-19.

The CDR3 sequence: CASSPQGGYNEQFF. For the CDR3, the DNA is TGTGCCAGCTCACCACAAGGGGGCTACAATGAGCAGTTCTTC. The chain recombines TRBV18 with TRBJ2-1, with D perhaps TRBD1 (6 bases). This CDR3 has 14 residues. V was clipped by 1 base and J by 3 bases, with 7 bases between them. Germline lookup yields CDR1 KGHSH and CDR2 LQKENI.

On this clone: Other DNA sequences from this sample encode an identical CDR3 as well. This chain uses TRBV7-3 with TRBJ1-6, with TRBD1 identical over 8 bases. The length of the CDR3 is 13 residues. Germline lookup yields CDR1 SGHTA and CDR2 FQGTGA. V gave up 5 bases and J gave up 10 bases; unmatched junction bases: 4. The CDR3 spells CASSPGTGSPLHF. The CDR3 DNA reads TGTGCCAGCAGCCCGGGGACAGGATCACCCCTCCACTTT. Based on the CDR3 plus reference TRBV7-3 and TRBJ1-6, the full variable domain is GAGVSQTPSNKVTEKGKYVELRCDPISGHTALYWYRQSLGQGPEFLIYFQGTGAADDSGLPNDRFFAVRPEGSVSTLKIQRTERGDSAVYLCASSPGTGSPLHFGNGTRLTVT.

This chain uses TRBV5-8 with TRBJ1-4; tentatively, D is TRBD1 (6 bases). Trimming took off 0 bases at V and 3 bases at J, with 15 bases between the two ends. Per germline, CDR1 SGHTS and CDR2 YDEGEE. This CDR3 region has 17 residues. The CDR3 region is CASSLEGGRSANEKLFF. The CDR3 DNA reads TGTGCCAGCAGCTTGGAAGGGGGTCGTTCAGCTAATGAAAAACTGTTTTTT.

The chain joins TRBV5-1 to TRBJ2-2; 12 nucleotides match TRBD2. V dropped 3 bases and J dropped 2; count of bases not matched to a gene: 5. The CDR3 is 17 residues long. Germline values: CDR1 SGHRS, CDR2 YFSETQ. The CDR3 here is CASSSLAGGLNTGELFF. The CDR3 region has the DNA TGCGCCAGCAGCTCACTAGCGGGGGGATTAAACACCGGGGAGCTGTTTTTT.

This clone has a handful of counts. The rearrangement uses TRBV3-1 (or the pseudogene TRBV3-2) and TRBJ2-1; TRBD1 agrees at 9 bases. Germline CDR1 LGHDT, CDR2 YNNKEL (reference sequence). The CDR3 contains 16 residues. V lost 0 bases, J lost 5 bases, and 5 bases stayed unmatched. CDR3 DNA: TGTGCCAGCAGCCAAGAGGGACAGGGAGGGCACAATGAGCAGTTCTTC. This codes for CASSQEGQGGHNEQFF.

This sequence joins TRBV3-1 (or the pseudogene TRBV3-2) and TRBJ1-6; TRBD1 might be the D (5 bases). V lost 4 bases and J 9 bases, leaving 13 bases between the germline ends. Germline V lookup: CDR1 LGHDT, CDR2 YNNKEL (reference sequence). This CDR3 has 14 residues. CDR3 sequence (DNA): TGTGCCAGCAGCCGCGACAGCAAGGGTTCACCCCTCCACTTT. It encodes CASSRDSKGSPLHF.

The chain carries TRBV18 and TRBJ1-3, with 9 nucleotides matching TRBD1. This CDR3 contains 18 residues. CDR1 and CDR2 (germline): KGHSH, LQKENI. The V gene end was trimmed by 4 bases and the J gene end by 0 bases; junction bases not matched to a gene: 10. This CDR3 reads CASSLGQGLQSSGNTIYF. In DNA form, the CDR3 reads TGTGCCAGCTCACTGGGACAGGGATTACAGAGCTCTGGAAACACCATATATTTT.

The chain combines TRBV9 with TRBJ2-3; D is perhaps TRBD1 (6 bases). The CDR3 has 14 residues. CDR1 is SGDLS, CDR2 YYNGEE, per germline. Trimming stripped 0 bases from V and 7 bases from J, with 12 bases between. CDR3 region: CASSVDLRGNTQYF. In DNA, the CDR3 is TGTGCCAGCAGCGTAGACCTCAGGGGCAATACGCAGTATTTT.

Here the CDR3 DNA reads TGTGCCAGCAGCCTAACTAGCGGGTCGGGAAATGAGCAGTTCTTC. Its protein product is CASSLTSGSGNEQFF. The chain recombines TRBV7-6 with TRBJ2-1; TRBD2 aligns across 9 bases. The CDR3 runs to 15 residues. Germline values: CDR1 SGHVS, CDR2 FNYEAQ. V shed 5 bases, J shed 7 bases, and the junction held 9 bases outside the gene matches. Using reference TRBV7-6 and TRBJ2-1 for the parts outside the CDR3, the full variable domain is GAGVSQSPRYKVTKRGQDVALRCDPISGHVSLYWYRQALGQGPEFLTYFNYEAQQDKSGLPNDRFSAERPEGSISTLTIQRTEQRDSAMYRCASSLTSGSGNEQFFGPGTRLTVL.

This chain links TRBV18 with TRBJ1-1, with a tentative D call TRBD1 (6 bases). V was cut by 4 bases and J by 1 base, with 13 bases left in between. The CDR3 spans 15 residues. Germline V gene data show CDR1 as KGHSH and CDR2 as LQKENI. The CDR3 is CASSRKGQTNTEAFF. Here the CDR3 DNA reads TGTGCCAGCTCACGAAAGGGACAAACGAACACTGAAGCTTTCTTT.

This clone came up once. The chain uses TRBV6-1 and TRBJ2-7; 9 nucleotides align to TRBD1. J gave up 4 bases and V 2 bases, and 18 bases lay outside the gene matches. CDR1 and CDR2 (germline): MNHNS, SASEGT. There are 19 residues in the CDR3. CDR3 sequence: CASSETSGTGMVRYYEQYF. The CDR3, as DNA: TGTGCCAGCAGTGAAACCTCCGGGACAGGGATGGTCAGGTATTACGAGCAGTACTTC.

CDR3 in amino acids: CATSMRTNTEAFF. The CDR3 DNA follows: TGTGCCACCAGCATGCGAACGAACACTGAAGCTTTCTTT. The V gene is TRBV15, the J gene TRBJ1-1; D call uncertain. The CDR3 is 13 residues long. V dropped 4 bases and J dropped 1 base, with 7 bases sitting between them. Per germline, CDR1 LNHNV and CDR2 YYDKDF (reference sequence).

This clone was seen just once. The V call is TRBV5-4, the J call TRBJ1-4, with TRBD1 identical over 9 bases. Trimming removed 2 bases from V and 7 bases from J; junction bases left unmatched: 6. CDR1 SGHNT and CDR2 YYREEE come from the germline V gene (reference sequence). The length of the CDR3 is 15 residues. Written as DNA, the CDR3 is TGTGCCAGCAGCTTACAGGGGGCGCGGGCTGAAAAACTGTTTTTT. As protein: CASSLQGARAEKLFF.

In DNA, the CDR3 is TGCAGCGTTGAAGGATGGGTGGACAGGGTTGTGACAGATACGCAGTATTTT. Its protein is CSVEGWVDRVVTDTQYF. The gene calls are TRBV29-1 and TRBJ2-3; 8 nucleotides line up with TRBD1. The CDR3 totals 17 residues. Germline assignment: CDR1 SQVTM and CDR2 ANQGSEA. Trimming took 1 base from V and 3 from J; bases not matched to a gene: 12.

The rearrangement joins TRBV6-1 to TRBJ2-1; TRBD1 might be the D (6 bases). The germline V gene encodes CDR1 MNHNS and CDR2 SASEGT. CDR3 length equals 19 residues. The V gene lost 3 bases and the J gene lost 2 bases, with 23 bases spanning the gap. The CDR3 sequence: CASSDRRLLGAQPYNEQFF. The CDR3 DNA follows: TGTGCCAGCAGTGATAGAAGATTATTGGGGGCCCAACCCTACAATGAGCAGTTCTTC.